This is a list of T cell receptor beta chains from one sample in a study of T cells after yellow fever vaccination. TCRdb processed the 5' RACE reads anew with MiXCR; each CDR3 protein has one entry. This table has approximately 340,000 distinct CDR3 sequences, more than 8.5% appearing once. Source: PBMCs, taken on the day of the first yellow fever vaccination. Receptors were obtained from a man between 18 and 29 years old who received the YFV17D yellow fever vaccine. Each CDR3 is given without its conserved first and last residue. Each record gives: V gene, CDR3 protein.

>TRBV7-2
ASSSLAVYTDTQY
>TRBV6-2/TRBV6-3
ASSYSDRVYNEQF
>TRBV2
ASTTDRGTDTQY
>TRBV7-2
ASSLITENYGYT
>TRBV7-2
ASSLYTETQY
>TRBV5-4
ASSLEAGAREQY
>TRBV7-9
ASSLVSSDYSNQPQH
>TRBV7-2
ASSLLAETQY
>TRBV5-1
ASSQGTGGPTDTQY
>TRBV12-3/TRBV12-4
ASSLKGDGNQPQH
>TRBV6-1
ASSPNTASTEAF
>TRBV29-1
SVEGRVNTEAF
>TRBV7-9
ASSLVWETQY
>TRBV7-2
ASSLEGRFSGNTIY
>TRBV4-2
ASSRGTSGGASYNEQF
>TRBV4-3
ASSHRTGLAGESTDTQY
>TRBV5-1
ASSTDPVNTEAF